The source of this T cell receptor (beta chain) is a study of cytotoxic CD8 clonotypes in ibrutinib-treated CLL. About the study: A mean of around 270,000 productive templates and tens of thousands of productive rearrangements was obtained per sample.

TCRdb's table, derived via immunoSEQ multiplex PCR, lists solely in-frame clones and lacks some. The data show some 300,000 clones, roughly 80% seen once. The ends lost 4 bases at V and 9 bases at J; junction bases unmatched: 16. CDR3 length: 17 residues. Germline CDR1 LGHNA, CDR2 YSLEER. Concerning this clone: The antigen is unknown.

Study outcomes and limitations: Public clonotypes were rare and shrank or held steady on treatment.

This receptor was taken from a human donor with chronic lymphocytic leukemia. The specimen was PBMCs, collected before ibrutinib treatment. The V and J genes are TRBV4-3 and TRBJ2-1; 9 bases are a match to TRBD2. The CDR3 loop reads CASSLGVSGSGRGEQFF. The CDR3 DNA reads TGCGCCAGCAGCCTCGGCGTTAGCGGGAGCGGGCGGGGTGAGCAGTTCTTC.